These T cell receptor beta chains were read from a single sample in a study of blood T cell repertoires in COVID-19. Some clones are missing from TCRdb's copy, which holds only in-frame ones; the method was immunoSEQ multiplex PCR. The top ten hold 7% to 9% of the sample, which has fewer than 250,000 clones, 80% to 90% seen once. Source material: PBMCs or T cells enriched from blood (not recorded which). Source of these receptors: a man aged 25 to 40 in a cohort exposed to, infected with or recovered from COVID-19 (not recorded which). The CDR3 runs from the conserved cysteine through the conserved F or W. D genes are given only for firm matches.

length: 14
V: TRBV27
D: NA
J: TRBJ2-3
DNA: TGTGCCAGCAGTAGAGATTCTAGCACAGATACGCAGTATTTT
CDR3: CASSRDSSTDTQYF

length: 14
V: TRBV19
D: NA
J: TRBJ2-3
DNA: TGTGCCAGTAGTATAGGAGGAGTCTCAGATACGCAGTATTTT
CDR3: CASSIGGVSDTQYF

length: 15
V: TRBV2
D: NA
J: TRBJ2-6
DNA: TGTGCCAGCGGGGAGCCCGGCTCTGGGGCCAACGTCCTGACTTTC
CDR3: CASGEPGSGANVLTF

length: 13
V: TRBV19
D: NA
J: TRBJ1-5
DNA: TGTGCCAGTAGTATCAAGGTTTCGGGGGCCCAGCATTTT
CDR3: CASSIKVSGAQHF

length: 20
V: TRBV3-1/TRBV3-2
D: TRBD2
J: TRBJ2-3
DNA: TGTGCCAGCAGCCCCGGGACTAGCGGGATCCACGGTCGGGCCACAGATACGCAGTATTTT
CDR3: CASSPGTSGIHGRATDTQYF

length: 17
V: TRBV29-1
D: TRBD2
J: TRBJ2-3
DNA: TGCAGCGTTGAAGATTATACTAGCGGGGAAAGCACAGATACGCAGTATTTT
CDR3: CSVEDYTSGESTDTQYF

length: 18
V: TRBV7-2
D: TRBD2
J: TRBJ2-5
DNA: TGTGCCAGCAGCCTAGAGAACCCTAGCGGGAGATTTCGGGAGACCCAGTACTTC
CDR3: CASSLENPSGRFRETQYF

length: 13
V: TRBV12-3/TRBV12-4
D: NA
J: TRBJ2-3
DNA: TGTGCCAGCAGGCTTGGGGCACCAGATACGCAGTATTTT
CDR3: CASRLGAPDTQYF

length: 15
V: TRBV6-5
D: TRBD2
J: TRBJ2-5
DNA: TGTGCCAGCACGGGAGGGATGTACGAAAAAGAGACCCAGTACTTC
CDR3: CASTGGMYEKETQYF

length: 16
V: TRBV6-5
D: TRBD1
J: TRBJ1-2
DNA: TGTGCCAGCAGTTACTCGCCCGACAGGGGGAACTATGGCTACACCTTC
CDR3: CASSYSPDRGNYGYTF

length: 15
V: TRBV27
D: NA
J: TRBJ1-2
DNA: TGTGCCAACCCAACCCCCCGCACAGGAAACTATGGCTACACCTTC
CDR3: CANPTPRTGNYGYTF

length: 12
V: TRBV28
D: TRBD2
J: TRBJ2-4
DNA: TGTGCCAGCATCGGGGGGGTTGGCATTCAGTACTTC
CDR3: CASIGGVGIQYF